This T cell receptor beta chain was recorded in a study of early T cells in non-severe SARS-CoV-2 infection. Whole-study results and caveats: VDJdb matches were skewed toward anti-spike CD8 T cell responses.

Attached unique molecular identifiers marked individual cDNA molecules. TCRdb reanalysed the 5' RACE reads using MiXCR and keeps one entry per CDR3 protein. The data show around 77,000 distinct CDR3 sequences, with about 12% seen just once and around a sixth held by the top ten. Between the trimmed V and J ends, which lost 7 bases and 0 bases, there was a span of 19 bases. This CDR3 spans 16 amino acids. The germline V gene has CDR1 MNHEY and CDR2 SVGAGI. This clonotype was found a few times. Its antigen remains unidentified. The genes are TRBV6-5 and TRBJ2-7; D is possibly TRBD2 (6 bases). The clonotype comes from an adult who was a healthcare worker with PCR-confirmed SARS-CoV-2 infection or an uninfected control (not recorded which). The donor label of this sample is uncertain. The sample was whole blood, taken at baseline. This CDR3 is CASKNHAAGDSYEQYF. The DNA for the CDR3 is TGTGCCAGCAAGAATCACGCAGCGGGTGACTCCTACGAGCAGTACTTC.